The present entry profiles one T cell receptor beta chain with its context. The antigen this receptor binds is unknown. It has no much larger one-base neighbor in the sample; base qualities were not kept. This sample's time point label indicates: approximately 25 months on ibrutinib. For TCR beta library preparation, roughly 2.2 micrograms of genomic DNA was extracted from cryopreserved PBMCs. High-throughput TCR beta sequencing was performed on longitudinal blood samples from CLL patients receiving ibrutinib monotherapy. The patients were enrolled in a single-center, open-label phase 2 trial of ibrutinib monotherapy. This sample is drawn from a study of cytotoxic CD8 clonotypes in ibrutinib-treated CLL (dated by TCRdb to 2020 to 2022). Broadly, across the study: The cohort was composed of some ten relapsed/refractory and around 15 treatment-naive patients; IGHV unmutated status was identified in 17 patients. On average, each sample had hundreds of thousands of productive templates and approximately 100,000 productive rearrangements. Cryopreserved peripheral blood mononuclear cells were collected at three points: before therapy, at response, and at either sustained remission or disease progression. Patients were still on ibrutinib when every remission and progressive disease sample was collected. Of the roughly 81 people in the trial, about two dozen had longitudinal samples available. Response samples were taken after a median of approximately 12 months on treatment, ranging from roughly 6 to 36 months. Responses were partial in about 25 patients and complete in 2; after median about 63 months follow-up, about 14 stayed in remission and about twelve progressed.

As encoded in the germline V gene, CDR1 is SGDLS while CDR2 is YYNGEE. At the junction V is shortened by 4 bases and J by 1 base, with 14 bases in between. From the cysteine through the phenylalanine, the CDR3 covers 15 amino acids. The kept DNA is CDR3 alone, 45 bases in frame from the first base. Each clonotype received, on average, 10x coverage in deep resolution sequencing performed on a MiSeq, where the target depth lay between 1 in 1 million and 1 in 200,000 T cells. TCR beta libraries were generated with the immunoSEQ hsTCRB Kit. In the paper's pipeline: Data were analyzed with ImmunoSEQ Data Assistant and ImmunoSEQ Analyzer, with V, D and J genes assigned per IMGT definitions. Clonality, which ranges from 0 to 1, was calculated by subtracting the normalized Shannon entropy of productive rearrangement frequencies from one. Public clonotype analysis was restricted to overrepresented clonotypes comprising at least 0.05% of each patient's repertoire. Approximately 13 age-matched healthy donor repertoires from immuneACCESS served as clonality controls. In TCRdb, the immuneACCESS table is reduced to in-frame sequences with V and J assigned. These tables do not hold every clone; where another copy was compared, an unresolved V gene accounts for under half, and the others remain unexplained. The V and J calls and the clone size are those of that table, but D and trimming were determined from the DNA. In all, the sample holds about 200,000 clones, and around 72% of those were seen once. The top ten clonotypes cover roughly 12% of the sample.

The investigation overall reported the following: Clonality increased at ibrutinib response, stayed stable in sustained remission, and fell back toward baseline at progression. Public clonotypes were rare and either shrank or stayed stable during treatment, and the rise in clonality at ibrutinib response reflected expansion of private clonotypes. Lymph node repertoires were not examined, and the timing of sampling was not matched between patients in sustained remission and those whose disease progressed. Baseline clonality exceeded that of age-matched healthy donors and correlated strongly with circulating CD8+ T-cell counts.

This sample comprised PBMCs, obtained after 24 months of ibrutinib treatment. Recombination linked TRBV9 to TRBJ2-5; the D gene could be TRBD1 or TRBD2, each one agreeing over 5 bases. The origin of this receptor is a human donor with chronic lymphocytic leukemia. The CDR3 region has the sequence CASSTRGNTQETQYF. In nucleotides, the sequence is TGTGCCAGCAGCACACGGGGCAATACCCAAGAGACCCAGTACTTC.